This T cell receptor (beta chain) was identified during a study of yellow fever vaccine responses in identical twins. Study-level findings and limits: Reported findings indicate that twins' vaccine T cell responses seemed partially convergent, partially personalized.

TCRdb reanalysed the RT-PCR reads using MiXCR and keeps one entry per CDR3 protein. In the table there are more than 2,500 distinct CDR3 sequences, around 90% of which are singletons. About this clonotype itself: What it binds is unknown.

CDR1 is SGHNT and CDR2 is YENEEA in the germline V gene. V was clipped by 5 bases and J by 1 base, with 18 bases between them. The CDR3 runs to 17 residues. The V gene is TRBV11-3, the J gene TRBJ2-1; TRBD2 is a possible D gene (6 bases). The receptor comes from a woman between 18 and 29 years old who received the yellow fever vaccine. Source: T cells from blood (PBMCs), unsorted or a sorted subset (not recorded which), taken before or after yellow fever vaccination (not recorded which). The CDR3 loop reads CASSRGKVDLSYNEQFF. The DNA for the CDR3 is TGTGCCAGCAGCCGCGGGAAGGTGGACTTATCCTACAATGAGCAGTTCTTC. Looking up the rest from reference TRBV11-3 and TRBJ2-1 gives the full variable domain: EAGVVQSPRYKIIEKKQPVAFWCNPISGHNTLYWYLQNLGQGPELLIRYENEEAVDDSQLPKDRFSAERLKGVDSTLKIQPAELGDSAVYLCASSRGKVDLSYNEQFFGPGTRLTVL.